The clone carrying this TCR beta chain was seen more than once but under ten times. Its specificity is not known. This entry is derived from a study of T cell responses to AZD1222 COVID-19 vaccine. Assay: immunoSEQ multiplex PCR; the TCRdb copy retains only in-frame clones and omits some. This sample has tens of thousands of clones; around 83% occur once, and the top ten carry roughly 19%. The germline V gene encodes CDR1 SGHTA and CDR2 FQGNSA. The CDR3 length is 13 residues. Between the trimmed V and J ends, which lost 3 bases and 7 bases, there was a span of 13 bases. Findings of the study overall: Reports indicate that nearly half of spike-specific TCRs are directed at unmutated variant regions. It was only after the peak T cell response that any repertoires were sampled. Elevations in Spike-specific TCR breadth and depth followed administration of two AZD1222 doses. Clonal diversity may have been underestimated, and the donors were mostly white British, with more females than males.

The source is an adult in good health. The material sequenced was peripheral blood, taken on day 0 of MenACWY control vaccination. The chain employs TRBV7-2 and TRBJ2-7; D not resolved. CDR3 amino acids: CASSLTPPGEQYF. CDR3 coding DNA: TGTGCCAGCAGCTTGACGCCCCCCGGGGAGCAGTACTTC.